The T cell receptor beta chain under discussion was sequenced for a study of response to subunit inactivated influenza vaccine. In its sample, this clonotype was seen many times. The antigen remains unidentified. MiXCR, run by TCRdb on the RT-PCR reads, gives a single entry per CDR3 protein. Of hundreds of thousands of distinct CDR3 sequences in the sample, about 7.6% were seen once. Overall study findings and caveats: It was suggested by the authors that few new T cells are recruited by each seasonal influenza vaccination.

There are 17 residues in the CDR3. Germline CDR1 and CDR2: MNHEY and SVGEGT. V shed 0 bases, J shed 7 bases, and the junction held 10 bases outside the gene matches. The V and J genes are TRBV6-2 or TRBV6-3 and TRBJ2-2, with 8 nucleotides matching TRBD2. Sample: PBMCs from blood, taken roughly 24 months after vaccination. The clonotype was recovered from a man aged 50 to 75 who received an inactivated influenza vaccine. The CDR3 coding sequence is TGTGCCAGCAGTTACTCCTTCGGGAGGCTAGCGGGCGGGGAGCTGTTTTTT. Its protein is CASSYSFGRLAGGELFF.